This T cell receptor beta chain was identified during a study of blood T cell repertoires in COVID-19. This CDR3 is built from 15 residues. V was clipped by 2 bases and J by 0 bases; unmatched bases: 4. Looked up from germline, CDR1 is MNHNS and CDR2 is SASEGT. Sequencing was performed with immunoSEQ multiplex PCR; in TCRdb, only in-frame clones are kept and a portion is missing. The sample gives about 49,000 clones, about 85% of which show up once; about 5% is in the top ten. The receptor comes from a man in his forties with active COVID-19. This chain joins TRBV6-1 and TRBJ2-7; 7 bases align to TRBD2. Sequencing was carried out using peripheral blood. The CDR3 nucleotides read TGTGCCAGCAGTGAATGGGCGGGAGCCTCCTACGAGCAGTACTTC. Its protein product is CASSEWAGASYEQYF.